This T cell receptor (beta chain) comes out of a study of blood T cell repertoires in COVID-19. Data came from immunoSEQ multiplex PCR; TCRdb stores just in-frame clones and leaves some out. The sample holds about 61,000 clones, 70% to 90% seen once. The CDR3 totals 12 residues. Trimming pared 4 bases from V and 8 bases from J, leaving 10 bases between. Per the germline V gene, CDR1 is MNHEY and CDR2 is SMNVEV (reference sequence). The sequence derives from a human donor in a cohort sampled during active COVID-19. This rearrangement joins TRBV27 to TRBJ2-3; the D gene is possibly TRBD1 (5 bases). The specimen sequenced was peripheral blood. The CDR3: CASSSSGATQYF. In DNA, the CDR3 is TGTGCCAGCAGTTCCAGTGGGGCTACGCAGTATTTT.